This TCR beta chain is drawn from a study of blood T cell repertoires in COVID-19. This clone was seen a single time. This table comes from immunoSEQ multiplex PCR, and its TCRdb copy is limited to in-frame clones, with some not included. The sample contains about 150,000 clones, roughly 90% of which appear only once. This CDR3 has 13 amino acids. The V gene lost 4 bases and the J gene lost 3 bases, with 11 bases spanning the gap. Germline CDR1 is SGHKS and CDR2 is YYEKEE (reference sequence). The receptor was derived from a woman in her 70s with acute or convalescent COVID-19. Sequenced input: peripheral blood. The chain links TRBV5-5 to TRBJ2-7, with D perhaps TRBD1 (6 bases). CDR3 coding DNA: TGTGCCAGCAGCCCGGGACACAACTACGAGCAGTACTTC. It is translated as CASSPGHNYEQYF.